Presented here are 25 T cell receptor beta chains from one specimen sequenced in a study of regulatory T cells in long-lasting Graves disease. The sample's time point: newly diagnosed GD, antithyroid drugs for less than 3 months. The TCR library used RNA extracted from PBMCs. Construction of the TCR beta libraries employed iRepertoire HTBI primers in conjunction with Arm-PCR of CDR3 regions. TCRdb fed the multiplex PCR reads into MiXCR, producing one record per CDR3 protein. The sample lists around 400,000 distinct CDR3 sequences, about 15% occurring once. This same sample was also part of a study on T cells in Graves' hyperthyroidism and ophthalmopathy.

The starting material was peripheral blood mononuclear cells (PBMCs), obtained at new diagnosis, from a patient treated with antithyroid drugs. The receptors derive from a woman aged 40 to 50 with Graves disease.

In its sample, this clonotype was seen many times. J is TRBJ2-1 and V is TRBV11-2; the D is unclear. This CDR3 has 14 amino acids. Trimming removed 1 base from V and 0 bases from J, with 4 bases in between. Germline-derived CDR1 and CDR2 are SGHAT and FQNNGV. Here the CDR3 DNA reads TGTGCCAGCAGCTTAGCGGTCTCCTACAATGAGCAGTTCTTC. Its protein is CASSLAVSYNEQFF.

V and J are TRBV12-3 or TRBV12-4 and TRBJ2-5; 9 nucleotides line up with TRBD2. The V segment lost 5 bases and the J segment 5 bases; nucleotides outside the gene matches: 6. This CDR3 is built from 14 residues. CDR3 DNA sequence: TGTGCCAGCAGTCCCCTAGCGGGACACGAGACCCAGTACTTC. Translation: CASSPLAGHETQYF.

This clonotype was seen a few times. This rearrangement joins TRBV19 to TRBJ1-2; D is unresolved. Germline CDR1 is LNHDA and CDR2 is SQIVND (reference sequence). The CDR3 loop spans 14 amino acids. V was clipped by 5 bases and J by 1 base, with 11 bases between them. This chain's CDR3 is CASSAGELNYGYTF. In nucleotides, the CDR3 is TGTGCCAGTAGTGCCGGGGAACTTAACTATGGCTACACCTTC.

Ten or more counts support this clonotype. The chain joins TRBV20-1 to TRBJ2-7; D may be TRBD1 or TRBD2 (5 bases each). Trimming pared 4 bases from V and 3 bases from J, leaving 13 bases between. CDR3 length: 13 residues. CDR1 and CDR2 from the germline V gene are DFQATT and SNEGSKA (reference sequence). CDR3 sequence: CSATTGTNYEQYF. The CDR3, as DNA: TGCAGTGCTACCACCGGGACCAACTACGAGCAGTACTTC.

This clonotype was seen at least ten times. CDR3 sequence reads: CASTLDSGSGNTIYF. The CDR3 DNA is TGTGCCAGCACCCTGGACAGTGGCTCTGGAAACACCATATATTTT. V and J are TRBV12-3 or TRBV12-4 and TRBJ1-3; D is perhaps TRBD1 (6 bases). The CDR3 runs 15 residues. Trimming removed 7 bases from V and 0 bases from J, with 13 bases in between.

The table lists this clonotype with many counts. Its ends do not fully match the called genes, so a read error is possible. J is TRBJ2-7 and V is TRBV29-1, with 8 nucleotides matching TRBD1. Per the germline V gene, CDR1 is SQVTM and CDR2 is ANQGSEA. The CDR3 loop spans 16 amino acids. For the CDR3, the DNA is TGCAGCGTTGAAGATGATGGACAGGGCGGGTCCTACGAGCAGTACTTT. Translation: CSVEDDGQGGSYEQYF.

This clonotype was found a few times. The CDR3 nucleotides are TGTGCCAGCAGCCCGTGGGGACAGGGGGCAGATACGCAGTATTTT. Protein sequence: CASSPWGQGADTQYF. The genes are TRBV11-1 and TRBJ2-3; 11 nucleotides line up with TRBD1. The germline gives CDR1 SGHAT, CDR2 FQDESV (reference sequence). The CDR3 has 15 amino acids. The J segment lost 4 bases and the V segment lost 5 bases, leaving 5 bases of the junction unmatched.

V and J are TRBV20-1 and TRBJ2-1; D uncertain. The CDR3 is 14 amino acids. Germline V lookup: CDR1 DFQATT, CDR2 SNEGSKA (reference sequence). Trimming pared 0 bases from V and 3 bases from J, leaving 9 bases between. The CDR3 DNA follows: TGCAGTGCTAGAGATAGCACCAGCTACAATGAGCAGTTCTTC. Its translation is CSARDSTSYNEQFF.

This clonotype has a count of ten or more. The chain combines TRBV2 with TRBJ2-3; maybe TRBD2 (6 bases). The CDR3 is 14 residues long. In germline, CDR1 is SNHLY, CDR2 FYNNEI. V shed 5 bases and J shed 5 bases, with 14 bases lying between them. CDR3 protein: CASSFAGIGDTQYF. The CDR3 nucleotides read TGTGCCAGCAGTTTCGCGGGAATTGGAGATACGCAGTATTTT.

Note on this clonotype: This sequence may be a read error, since a much larger clone differs from it by one base. Because it lacks the conserved phenylalanine or tryptophan at the end, this CDR3 is likely a read error. This rearrangement joins TRBV20-1 to TRBJ1-1; D remains ambiguous. Trimming shortened V by 3 bases and J by 3 bases, and 11 bases separated the two germline ends. The CDR3 sequence is 13 residues long. Germline lookup yields CDR1 DFQATT and CDR2 SNEGSKA (reference sequence). The CDR3 nucleotides are TGCAGTGCTAGCTCCTGGTTGGACACTGAAGCTTTCCTT. As protein: CSASSWLDTEAFL.

The table lists this clonotype with many counts. The chain has TRBV7-8 and TRBJ1-1; 8 bases line up with TRBD1. The CDR3 sequence is 15 residues long. The J segment lost 5 bases and the V segment lost 2 bases, leaving 7 bases of the junction unmatched. Germline V gives CDR1 SGHVS, CDR2 FQNEAQ. The CDR3 nucleotides read TGTGCCAGCAGCTTAAGGAGGGGACAGGCTACTGAAGCTTTCTTT. This codes for CASSLRRGQATEAFF.

The sample holds many counts of this clonotype. The rearrangement links TRBV28 to TRBJ2-2, with D possibly being TRBD1 (5 bases). Trimming shortened V by 4 bases and J by 4 bases, and 10 bases separated the two germline ends. In germline, CDR1 is MDHEN, CDR2 SYDVKM. CDR3 length equals 14 residues. CDR3: CASSYGASTGELFF. In DNA form, the CDR3 reads TGTGCCAGCAGTTATGGGGCGAGCACCGGGGAGCTGTTTTTT.

This rearrangement joins TRBV11-2 to TRBJ1-1; D is undetermined. The CDR3 has 13 residues. Trimming left V 1 base short and J 10 bases short, with 13 bases between. CDR1 and CDR2 from the germline V gene are SGHAT and FQNNGV. Here the CDR3 DNA reads TGTGCCAGCAGCTTAGCCGAATTTCTAATAGCTTTCTTT. Its protein product is CASSLAEFLIAFF.

CDR3 residues: CSAEDRDTEAFF. The DNA of the CDR3 is TGCAGTGCTGAGGACAGGGACACTGAAGCTTTCTTT. The V call is TRBV20-1, the J call TRBJ1-1, with 8 bases aligning to TRBD1. The CDR3 contains 12 residues. V lost 5 bases to trimming and J lost 3 bases; unmatched junction nucleotides: 2. Germline V gene sequence: CDR1 DFQATT, CDR2 SNEGSKA (reference sequence).

This clonotype has a count of ten or more. This chain links TRBV9 with TRBJ2-3; 7 bases match TRBD2. The ends lost 4 bases at V and 5 bases at J; junction bases unmatched: 7. The CDR3 has 14 residues. The V gene's germline CDR1 is SGDLS and CDR2 YYNGEE. The CDR3 DNA reads TGTGCCAGCAGCCGACGGGAGGTTGGAGATACGCAGTATTTT. Amino acid sequence: CASSRREVGDTQYF.

Ten or more counts support this clonotype. The rearrangement joins TRBV19 to TRBJ2-5; 7 positions agree with TRBD1. V gave up 8 bases and J gave up 1 base; unmatched junction bases: 4. Germline-derived CDR1 and CDR2 are LNHDA and SQIVND (reference sequence). CDR3 size: 13 residues. The CDR3 region has the DNA TGTGCCAGTGGGGGACAGCTCCAAGAGACCCAGTACTTC. This gives the protein CASGGQLQETQYF. The variable domain in full, with the rest retrieved from reference TRBV19 and TRBJ2-5, is DGGITQSPKYLFRKEGQNVTLSCEQNLNHDAMYWYRQDPGQGLRLIYYSQIVNDFQKGDIAEGYSVSREKKESFPLTVTSAQKNPTAFYLCASGGQLQETQYFGPGTRLLVL.

This clonotype was seen a few times. The chain recombines TRBV3-1 with TRBJ1-2; D gene ambiguous. The ends were cut back, 6 bases at V and 4 bases at J, with 15 bases in the middle. The CDR3 has 14 residues. The germline gives CDR1 LGHDT, CDR2 YNNKEL (reference sequence). The CDR3 here is CASREGGRSYGYTF. The CDR3 nucleotides are TGTGCCAGCAGGGAGGGAGGCCGGAGCTATGGCTACACCTTC.

This clonotype was picked up many times. The genes are TRBV6-5 and TRBJ2-1; TRBD2 agrees at 9 bases. This CDR3 region has 20 residues. V trimming: 0 bases; J trimming: 12 bases; junction bases outside the gene matches: 24. Germline V gene lookup returns CDR1 MNHEY and CDR2 SVGAGI. The CDR3 loop is CASSYSDESYRREGRLRQFF. As DNA, the CDR3 is TGTGCCAGCAGTTACTCTGACGAATCCTATCGGCGGGAGGGCCGGTTACGGCAGTTCTTC.

V is TRBV15 and J is TRBJ2-3; D perhaps matches TRBD2 (6 bases). The CDR3 runs to 14 residues. CDR1 is LNHNV, CDR2 YYDKDF, per germline (reference sequence). V was clipped by 4 bases and J by 5 bases, with 13 bases between them. Here the CDR3 reads CATSIGGTQDTQYF. The CDR3 DNA reads TGTGCCACCAGCATTGGGGGGACTCAAGATACGCAGTATTTT.

This clonotype was seen ten or more times. The chain links TRBV7-2 to TRBJ2-3; TRBD2 matches 8 bases. This CDR3 contains 15 residues. The V gene end was trimmed by 3 bases and the J gene end by 4 bases; junction bases not matched to a gene: 6. The germline V gene encodes CDR1 SGHTA and CDR2 FQGNSA. CDR3 in amino acids: CASSLTSVSPDTQYF. DNA of the CDR3: TGTGCCAGCAGCTTGACTAGCGTATCCCCAGATACGCAGTATTTT.

The J gene is TRBJ2-1, the V gene TRBV20-1; no reliable D call. Germline V gene data show CDR1 as DFQATT and CDR2 as SNEGSKA (reference sequence). Trimming pared 1 base from V and 0 bases from J, leaving 10 bases between. This CDR3 is built from 15 residues. The CDR3 nucleotides read TGCAGTGCTAGAGCGGCCTACGGCTCCTACAATGAGCAGTTCTTC. Protein product: CSARAAYGSYNEQFF.

This clonotype was counted ten times or more. The CDR3 DNA follows: TGCAGTGCCGGGGACAGGGAGTTTGGCACTGAAGCTTTCTTT. Amino acids: CSAGDREFGTEAFF. The chain couples TRBV20-1 to TRBJ1-1; TRBD1 matches 9 bases. Germline V lookup: CDR1 DFQATT, CDR2 SNEGSKA (reference sequence). V shed 6 bases, J shed 4 bases, and the junction held 9 bases outside the gene matches. The CDR3 loop spans 14 amino acids.

This clonotype occurred a few times. V is TRBV19 and J is TRBJ1-3; no definite D call. V lost 7 bases and J 0 bases, leaving 7 bases between the germline ends. CDR3 size: 13 residues. Germline V gene lookup returns CDR1 LNHDA and CDR2 SQIVND (reference sequence). The CDR3 is CASMTTSGNTIYF. The CDR3 nucleotides read TGTGCCAGTATGACGACCTCTGGAAACACCATATATTTT.

The chain couples TRBV7-2 to TRBJ1-3; no firm D call. Germline assignment: CDR1 SGHTA and CDR2 FQGNSA. This CDR3 region has 15 residues. V lost 5 bases to trimming and J lost 0 bases, with 11 bases between them. Written as DNA, the CDR3 is TGTGCCAGCAGCCCCTCCCCAAGCTCTGGAAACACCATATATTTT. Residues: CASSPSPSSGNTIYF. The variable domain in full, completed from reference TRBV7-2 and TRBJ1-3, reads GAGVSQSPSNKVTEKGKDVELRCDPISGHTALYWYRQSLGQGLEFLIYFQGNSAPDKSGLPSDRFSAERTGGSVSTLTIQRTQQEDSAVYLCASSPSPSSGNTIYFGEGSWLTVV.

The V and J genes are TRBV11-2 and TRBJ2-5, with 11 bases that match TRBD1. Trimming cost V 5 bases and J 3 bases; bases outside gene matches: 5. Germline V gene sequence: CDR1 SGHAT, CDR2 FQNNGV. The CDR3 sequence is 15 residues long. This CDR3 is CASSRDRGSEETQYF. CDR3 DNA sequence: TGTGCCAGCAGCCGGGACAGGGGGTCGGAAGAGACCCAGTACTTC.